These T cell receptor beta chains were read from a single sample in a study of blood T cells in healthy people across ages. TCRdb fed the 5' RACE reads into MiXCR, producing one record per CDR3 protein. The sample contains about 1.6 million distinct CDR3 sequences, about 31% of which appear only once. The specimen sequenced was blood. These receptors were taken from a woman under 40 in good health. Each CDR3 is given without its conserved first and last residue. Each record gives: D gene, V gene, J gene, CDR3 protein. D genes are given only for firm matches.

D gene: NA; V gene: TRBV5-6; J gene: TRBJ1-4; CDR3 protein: ASSHGQNEKLF
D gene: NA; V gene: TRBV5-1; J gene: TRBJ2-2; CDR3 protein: ASSLWDPSRTGELF
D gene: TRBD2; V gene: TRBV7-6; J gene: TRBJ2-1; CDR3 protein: ASSFGTSGRSSYNEQF
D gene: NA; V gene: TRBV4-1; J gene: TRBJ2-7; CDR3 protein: ASSQEAGASSYEQY
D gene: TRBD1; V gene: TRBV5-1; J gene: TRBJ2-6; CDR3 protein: ASSLAPAGQGLEGANVLT
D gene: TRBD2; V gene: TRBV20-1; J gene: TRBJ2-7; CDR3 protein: SAEREGPRYEQY
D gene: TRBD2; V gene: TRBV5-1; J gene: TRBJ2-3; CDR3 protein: ASSSGLAGTDTQY
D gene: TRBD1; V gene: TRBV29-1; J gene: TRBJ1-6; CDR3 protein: SVQVGGGSPLH
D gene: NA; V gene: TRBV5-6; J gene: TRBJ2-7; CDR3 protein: ASSQRDAGVEQY
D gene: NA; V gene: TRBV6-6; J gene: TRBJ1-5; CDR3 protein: ASTEGIGNQPQH
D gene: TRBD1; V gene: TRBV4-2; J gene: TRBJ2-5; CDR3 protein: ASSEIPGQHVETQY
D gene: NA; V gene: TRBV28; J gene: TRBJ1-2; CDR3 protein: ASSYGGTGYGYT
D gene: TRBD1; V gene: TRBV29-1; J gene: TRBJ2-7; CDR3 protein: SVYRGPYEQY
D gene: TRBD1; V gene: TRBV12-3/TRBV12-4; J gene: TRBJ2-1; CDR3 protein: ASSQQGSYNEQF
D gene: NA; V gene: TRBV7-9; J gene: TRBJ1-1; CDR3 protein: ASSTPDKADTEAF
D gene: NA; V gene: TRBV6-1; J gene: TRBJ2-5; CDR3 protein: ASSERGSQETQY
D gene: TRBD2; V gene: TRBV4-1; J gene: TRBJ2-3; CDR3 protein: ASSQDGSGGDTDTQY
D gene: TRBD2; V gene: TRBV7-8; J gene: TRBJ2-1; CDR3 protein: ASSSGLAGGWSNEQF
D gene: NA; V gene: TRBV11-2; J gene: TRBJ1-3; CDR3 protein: ASSLGPNSGNTIY
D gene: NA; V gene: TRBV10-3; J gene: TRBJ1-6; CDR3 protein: AITDYNSPLH
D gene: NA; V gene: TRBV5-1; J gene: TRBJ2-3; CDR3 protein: ASSLGSVGFTDTQY
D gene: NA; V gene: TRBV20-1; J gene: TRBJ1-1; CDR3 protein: SAQRTMLEAF
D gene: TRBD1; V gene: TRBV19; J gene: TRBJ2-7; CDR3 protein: ASGQGRPYEQY
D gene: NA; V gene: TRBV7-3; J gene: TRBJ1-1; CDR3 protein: ASSLMGAF
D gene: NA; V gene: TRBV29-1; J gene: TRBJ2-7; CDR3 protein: SVEASPYEQY
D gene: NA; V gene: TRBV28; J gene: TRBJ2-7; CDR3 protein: ASSLQGTTHEQY
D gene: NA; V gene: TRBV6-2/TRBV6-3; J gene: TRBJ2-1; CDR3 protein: ASTLVGGEQF
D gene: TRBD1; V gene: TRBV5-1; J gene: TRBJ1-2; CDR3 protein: ASSTSGTAYDGYT
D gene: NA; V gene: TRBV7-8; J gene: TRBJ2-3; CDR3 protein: ASSLEVGGPFSTDTQY
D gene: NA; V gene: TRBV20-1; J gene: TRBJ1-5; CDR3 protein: SAQEGTAGRNQPQH
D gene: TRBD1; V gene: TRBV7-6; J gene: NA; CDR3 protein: ASSEVIPTGTGMLYEQY
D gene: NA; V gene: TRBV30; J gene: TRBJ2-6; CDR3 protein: AWEGQLGANVLT
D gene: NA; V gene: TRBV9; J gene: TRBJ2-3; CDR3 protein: ASSVVSSGVGDTQY
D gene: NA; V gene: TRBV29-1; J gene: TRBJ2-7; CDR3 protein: SVEAKGEQY
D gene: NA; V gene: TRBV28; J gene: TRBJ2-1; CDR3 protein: ASSTSATEQF
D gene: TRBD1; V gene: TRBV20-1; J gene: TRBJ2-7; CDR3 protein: SARAVQGAYEQY
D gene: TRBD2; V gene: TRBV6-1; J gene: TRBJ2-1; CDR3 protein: ASRITGGLDNEQF
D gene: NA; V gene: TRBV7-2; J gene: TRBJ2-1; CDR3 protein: ASSLTAGANGEQF
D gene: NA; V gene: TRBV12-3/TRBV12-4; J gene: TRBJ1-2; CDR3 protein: ASRRTVNYGYT
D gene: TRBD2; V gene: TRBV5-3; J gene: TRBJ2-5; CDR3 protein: ASSLPSYTGLAGVEQY
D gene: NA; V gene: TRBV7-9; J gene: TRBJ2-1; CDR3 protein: ASSSRVLRADNEQF